The clone carrying this T cell receptor (beta chain) was counted a few times. Its cognate antigen is unknown. An end of the junction does not agree with germline; a read error may underlie this. The data are from a study of T-cell memory formation after mild COVID-19. For the study at large: Clustering of TCRs was largely donor specific. Study-wide findings and caveats: Some clones that responded turned up in pre-infection memory, which suggests that cross-reactive memory joined in.

This CDR3 spans 11 amino acids. Amplification by 5'RACE using constant-segment primers produced TCR alpha and TCR beta cDNA libraries that carried sample barcodes and UMIs. TCRdb re-derived calls from the 5' RACE reads in MiXCR, one entry per CDR3 protein. The table lists a few hundred thousand distinct CDR3 sequences, 7.5% to 9.5% of them singletons. The chain combines TRBV12-3 or TRBV12-4 with TRBJ1-2; no clear D gene. The sample was PBMCs or a T cell subset sorted from them (not recorded which). The receptor's source is a man between 18 and 29 years old who had mild COVID-19 (a few samples of this study predate the infection). Cell type and time point are not known. CDR3 sequence reads: CASSFLSGPSF. The CDR3 nucleotides are TGTGCCAGCAGTTTTCTAAGCGGGCCGTCCTTC.